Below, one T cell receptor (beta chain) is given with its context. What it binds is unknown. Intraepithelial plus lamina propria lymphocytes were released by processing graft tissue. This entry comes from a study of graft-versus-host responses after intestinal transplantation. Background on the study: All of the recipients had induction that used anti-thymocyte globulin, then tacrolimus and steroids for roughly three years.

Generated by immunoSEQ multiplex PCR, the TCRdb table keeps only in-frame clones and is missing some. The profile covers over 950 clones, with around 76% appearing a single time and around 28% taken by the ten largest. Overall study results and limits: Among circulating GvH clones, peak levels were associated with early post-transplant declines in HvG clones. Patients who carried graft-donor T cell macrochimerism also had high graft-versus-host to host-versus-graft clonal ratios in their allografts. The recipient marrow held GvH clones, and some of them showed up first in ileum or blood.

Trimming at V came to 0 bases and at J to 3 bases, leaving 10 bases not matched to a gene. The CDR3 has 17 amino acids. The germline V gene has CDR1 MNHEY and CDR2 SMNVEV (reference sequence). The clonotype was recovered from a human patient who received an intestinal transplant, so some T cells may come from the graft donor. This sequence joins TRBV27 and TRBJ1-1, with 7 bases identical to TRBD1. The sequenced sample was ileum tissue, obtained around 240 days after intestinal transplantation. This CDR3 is CASSLSDQTGHYTEAFF. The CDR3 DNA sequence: TGTGCCAGCAGTTTATCGGACCAGACAGGGCATTACACTGAAGCTTTCTTT.